The 14 T cell receptor beta chains below were found in one sample sequenced in a study of blood T cell repertoires in COVID-19. Produced via immunoSEQ multiplex PCR; TCRdb's table is partial and in-frame only. Of fewer than 300,000 clones detected, around 81% appear once; the ten largest clones hold around 3%. The sample comprised peripheral blood. All receptors come from a woman aged 60-70 years with active or convalescent COVID-19.

The V gene is TRBV12-3 or TRBV12-4, the J gene TRBJ2-7; D might be TRBD2 (6 bases). V was cut by 5 bases and J by 6 bases, with 8 bases left in between. This CDR3 region has 11 residues. CDR3 coding DNA: TGTGCCAGCAGTGGAGGGGCCGAGCAGTACTTC. Translated, it gives CASSGGAEQYF.

This clone came up a few times. The chain couples TRBV19 to TRBJ2-2, with a weak D call TRBD1 (5 bases). Between the trimmed V and J ends, which lost 10 bases and 2 bases, there was a span of 11 bases. Germline CDR1 reads LNHDA; CDR2 reads SQIVND (reference sequence). The CDR3 sequence is 13 residues long. CDR3 residues: CANQDTNTGELFF. The CDR3 DNA sequence: TGTGCCAACCAGGACACTAACACCGGGGAGCTGTTTTTT.

The CDR3 region has the DNA TGTGCCAGCAGCCAAGCTCACCAGACAGGTGGTGGCTACACCTTC. Protein product: CASSQAHQTGGGYTF. This rearrangement joins TRBV3-1 (or the pseudogene TRBV3-2) to TRBJ1-2, with D perhaps matching TRBD1 (6 bases). The germline V gene has CDR1 LGHDT and CDR2 YNNKEL (reference sequence). The V end was cut by 1 base, the J end by 7 bases, with 16 bases between. The CDR3 covers 15 residues.

This sequence joins TRBV25-1 and TRBJ1-2, with TRBD1 matching over 7 bases. Germline CDR1 reads MGHDK; CDR2 reads SYGVNS. The CDR3 runs to 12 residues. J gave up 3 bases and V 7 bases, and 2 bases lay outside the gene matches. CDR3 coding DNA: TGTGCCAGCATTGGACAGGACTATGGCTACACCTTC. Its protein product is CASIGQDYGYTF.

The chain couples TRBV11-2 to TRBJ1-6; no clear D. Trimming shortened V by 5 bases and J by 0 bases, and 17 bases separated the two germline ends. The CDR3 totals 18 residues. Germline lookup yields CDR1 SGHAT and CDR2 FQNNGV. DNA of the CDR3: TGTGCCAGCAGCGAGCCAATTGACGGGAGCTCCTATAATTCACCCCTCCACTTT. Translated: CASSEPIDGSSYNSPLHF.

The V and J genes are TRBV19 and TRBJ2-3; TRBD1 matches 11 bases. Germline V gives CDR1 LNHDA, CDR2 SQIVND (reference sequence). V trimming: 1 base; J trimming: 9 bases; junction bases outside the gene matches: 3. This CDR3 contains 14 residues. CDR3 protein: CASSIGRDRGTQYF. Written as DNA, the CDR3 is TGTGCCAGTAGTATAGGCCGGGACAGGGGGACGCAGTATTTT.

The CDR3 DNA is TGTGCCAGCAGCGATCCCGCTGGGGCGGTGAACACTGAAGCTTTCTTT. This translates into CASSDPAGAVNTEAFF. J is TRBJ1-1 and V is TRBV11-2; perhaps TRBD1 as D (5 bases). Trimming stripped 5 bases from V and 0 bases from J, with 16 bases between. This CDR3 has 16 residues. CDR1 SGHAT and CDR2 FQNNGV come from the germline V gene.

The chain has TRBV28 and TRBJ1-2; 7 positions agree with TRBD1. Germline V gives CDR1 MDHEN, CDR2 SYDVKM. The CDR3 covers 16 residues. With V trimmed by 3 bases and J by 8 bases, 15 bases remained unmatched. The CDR3 loop reads CASSFRPLDRVEGYTF. For the CDR3, the DNA is TGTGCCAGCAGTTTCCGACCCTTAGACAGGGTGGAAGGCTACACCTTC.

This rearrangement joins TRBV5-1 to TRBJ1-5; no definite D call. Germline CDR1 reads SGHRS; CDR2 reads YFSETQ. The V end was cut by 4 bases, the J end by 0 bases, with 17 bases between. The CDR3 is 17 amino acids. Written as DNA, the CDR3 is TGCGCCAGCAGCCCGGTACCCGCCCCAGGTAGCAATCAGCCCCAGCATTTT. Residues: CASSPVPAPGSNQPQHF.

The chain has TRBV9 and TRBJ2-3; TRBD2 agrees at 7 bases. J gave up 1 base and V 0 bases, and 8 bases lay outside the gene matches. Germline V gene lookup returns CDR1 SGDLS and CDR2 YYNGEE. CDR3 length: 17 amino acids. The CDR3 sequence: CASSVGGGGAGTDTQYF. The CDR3 DNA reads TGTGCCAGCAGCGTAGGCGGGGGAGGGGCCGGCACAGATACGCAGTATTTT.

With respect to this clone: Different DNA sequences within this sample yield the same CDR3. The chain combines TRBV5-1 with TRBJ1-2; 7 nucleotides align to TRBD1. Germline V CDR1 and CDR2: SGHRS, YFSETQ. This CDR3 is 14 amino acids long. J lost 5 bases, V lost 0 bases, and 4 bases had no gene match. The CDR3 spells CASSLEGQSYGYTF. The CDR3 DNA is TGCGCCAGCAGCTTGGAGGGACAGTCTTATGGCTACACCTTC.

V gene TRBV5-5 combines with J gene TRBJ1-1; 9 bases are a match to TRBD1. CDR3 length: 15 amino acids. Losses at the gene ends were 6 bases for V and 10 bases for J; bases not matched to a gene: 16. Germline CDR1 SGHKS, CDR2 YYEKEE (reference sequence). This CDR3 reads CASTPGDRDQLGAFF. The CDR3 DNA reads TGTGCCAGCACCCCCGGGGACAGGGACCAACTAGGAGCTTTCTTT.

The V gene is TRBV6-6, the J gene TRBJ2-7, with TRBD1 as a possible D gene (6 bases). The V and J ends lost 2 bases and 2 bases respectively, with 10 bases between them. CDR3 size: 14 residues. From germline, CDR1 is MNHNY and CDR2 SVGAGI (reference sequence). This CDR3 reads CASSYTGNTYEQYF. The DNA for the CDR3 is TGTGCCAGCAGTTACACAGGGAACACCTACGAGCAGTACTTC.

The chain combines TRBV28 with TRBJ2-1, with TRBD1 matching 9 bases. CDR1 and CDR2 (germline): MDHEN, SYDVKM. This CDR3 is 15 amino acids long. Trimming took 4 bases from V and 5 from J; bases not matched to a gene: 6. CDR3 sequence: CASSSSGTGHNEQFF. The CDR3 DNA sequence: TGTGCCAGCAGTTCATCCGGGACAGGGCACAATGAGCAGTTCTTC.